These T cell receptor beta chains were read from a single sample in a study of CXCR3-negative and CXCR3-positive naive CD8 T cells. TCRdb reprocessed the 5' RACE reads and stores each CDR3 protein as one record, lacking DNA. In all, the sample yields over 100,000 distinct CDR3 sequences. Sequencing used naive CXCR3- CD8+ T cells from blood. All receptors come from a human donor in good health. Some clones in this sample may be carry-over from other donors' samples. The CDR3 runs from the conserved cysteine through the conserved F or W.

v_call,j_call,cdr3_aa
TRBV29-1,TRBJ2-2,CSVTGPTGELFF
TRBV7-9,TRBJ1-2,CASSLALGQGRGGYTF
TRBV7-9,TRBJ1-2,CASASDEVYGYTF
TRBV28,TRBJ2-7,CASSYGGSYEQYF
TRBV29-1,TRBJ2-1,CSVGVTGGFYNEQFF
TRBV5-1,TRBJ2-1,CASSSLRDFSYNEQFF
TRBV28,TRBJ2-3,CASSPTSSRTDTQYF
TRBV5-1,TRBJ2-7,CASSLGGVVESRTEAYEQYF
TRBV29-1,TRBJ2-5,CSVLAGDQETQYF
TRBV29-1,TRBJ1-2,CSVPGTGEYGYTF
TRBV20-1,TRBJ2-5,CSARDALRAETQYF
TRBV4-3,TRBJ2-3,CASSQDAGAVGTDTQYF
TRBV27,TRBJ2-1,CASSLAGVNEQFF
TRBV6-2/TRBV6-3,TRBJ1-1,CASSYSRGYTEAFF
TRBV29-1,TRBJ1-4,CSVPAFGGGNEKLFF
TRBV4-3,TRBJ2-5,CASSQGSGSLETQYF
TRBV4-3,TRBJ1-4,CASSHLQGNAEKLFF
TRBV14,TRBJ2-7,CASSQDRVAFDNYEQYF
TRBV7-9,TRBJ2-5,CASSGPGAIETQYF
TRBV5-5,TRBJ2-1,CASSFGGGLGNEQFF